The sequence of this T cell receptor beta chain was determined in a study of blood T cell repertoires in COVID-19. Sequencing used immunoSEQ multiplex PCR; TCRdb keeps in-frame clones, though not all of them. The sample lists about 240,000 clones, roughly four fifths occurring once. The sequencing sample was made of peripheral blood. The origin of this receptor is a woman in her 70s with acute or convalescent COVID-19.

This chain's CDR3 is CATRGGFATNEKLFF. DNA for the CDR3: TGTGCCACCCGGGGGGGGTTTGCAACTAATGAAAAACTGTTTTTT. The genes are TRBV2 and TRBJ1-4; D may be TRBD1 (5 bases). The CDR3 contains 15 residues. Germline V gene lookup returns CDR1 SNHLY and CDR2 FYNNEI. Trimming shortened V by 10 bases and J by 0 bases, and 15 bases separated the two germline ends.